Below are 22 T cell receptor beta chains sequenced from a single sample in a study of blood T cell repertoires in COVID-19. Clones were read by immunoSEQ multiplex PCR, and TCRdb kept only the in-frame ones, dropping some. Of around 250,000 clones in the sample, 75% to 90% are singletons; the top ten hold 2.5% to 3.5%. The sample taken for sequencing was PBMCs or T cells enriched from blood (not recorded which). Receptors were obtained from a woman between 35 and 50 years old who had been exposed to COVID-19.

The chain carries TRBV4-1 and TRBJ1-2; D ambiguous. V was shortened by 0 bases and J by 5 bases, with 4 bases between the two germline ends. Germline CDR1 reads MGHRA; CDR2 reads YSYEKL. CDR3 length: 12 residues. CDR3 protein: CASSQDRYGYTF. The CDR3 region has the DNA TGCGCCAGCAGCCAAGACAGGTATGGCTACACCTTC.

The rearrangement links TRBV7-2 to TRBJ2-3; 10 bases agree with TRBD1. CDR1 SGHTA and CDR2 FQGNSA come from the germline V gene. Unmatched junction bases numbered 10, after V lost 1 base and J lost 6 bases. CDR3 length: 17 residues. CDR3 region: CASSLVFPGQGRDTQYF. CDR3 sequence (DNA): TGTGCCAGCAGCTTAGTTTTTCCGGGACAGGGGCGGGATACGCAGTATTTT.

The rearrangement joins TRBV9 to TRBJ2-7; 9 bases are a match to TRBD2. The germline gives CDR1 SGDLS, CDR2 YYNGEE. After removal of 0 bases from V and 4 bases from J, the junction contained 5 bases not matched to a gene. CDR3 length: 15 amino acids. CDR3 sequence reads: CASSVGGSGGYEQYF. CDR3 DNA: TGTGCCAGCAGCGTAGGGGGTAGCGGGGGTTACGAGCAGTACTTC.

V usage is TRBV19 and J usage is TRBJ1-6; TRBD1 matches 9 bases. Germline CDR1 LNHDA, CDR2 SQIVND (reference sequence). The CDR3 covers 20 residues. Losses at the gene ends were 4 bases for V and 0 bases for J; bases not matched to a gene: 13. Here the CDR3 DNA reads TGTGCCAGTAGTACCGTAGGGGGACAGGGAGGAAGCTCCTATAATTCACCCCTCCACTTT. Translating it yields CASSTVGGQGGSSYNSPLHF.

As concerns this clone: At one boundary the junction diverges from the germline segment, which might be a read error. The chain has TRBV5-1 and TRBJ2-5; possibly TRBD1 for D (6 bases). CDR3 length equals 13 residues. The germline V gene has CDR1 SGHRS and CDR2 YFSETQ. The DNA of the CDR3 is TGTGCCAGCAGCTTGTCCCTAGGGGGGACCCAGTACTTC. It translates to CASSLSLGGTQYF.

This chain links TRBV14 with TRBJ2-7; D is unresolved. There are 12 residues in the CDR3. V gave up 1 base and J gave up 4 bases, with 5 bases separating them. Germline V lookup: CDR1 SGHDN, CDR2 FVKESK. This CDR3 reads CASSQVPYEQYF. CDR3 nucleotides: TGTGCCAGCAGCCAAGTCCCGTACGAGCAGTACTTC.

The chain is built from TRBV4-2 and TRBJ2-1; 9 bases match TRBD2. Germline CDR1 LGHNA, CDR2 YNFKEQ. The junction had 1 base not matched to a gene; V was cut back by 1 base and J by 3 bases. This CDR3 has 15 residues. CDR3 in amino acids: CASSQVAGDYNEQFF. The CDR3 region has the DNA TGTGCCAGCAGCCAAGTAGCGGGAGACTACAATGAGCAGTTCTTC.

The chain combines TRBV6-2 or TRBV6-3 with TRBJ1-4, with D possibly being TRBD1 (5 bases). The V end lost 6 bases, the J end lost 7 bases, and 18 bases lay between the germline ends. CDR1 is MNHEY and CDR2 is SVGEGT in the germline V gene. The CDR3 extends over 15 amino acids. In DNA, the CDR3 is TGTGCCAGCAGCCGCGTGAAGGGGAAAGGTGAAAAACTGTTTTTT. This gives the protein CASSRVKGKGEKLFF.

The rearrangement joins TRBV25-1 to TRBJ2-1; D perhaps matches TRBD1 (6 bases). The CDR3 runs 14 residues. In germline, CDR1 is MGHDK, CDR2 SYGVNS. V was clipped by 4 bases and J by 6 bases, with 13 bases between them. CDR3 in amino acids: CASSGTALGNEQFF. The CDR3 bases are TGTGCCAGCAGTGGGACAGCATTGGGCAATGAGCAGTTCTTC. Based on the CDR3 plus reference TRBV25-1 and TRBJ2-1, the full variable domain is EADIYQTPRYLVIGTGKKITLECSQTMGHDKMYWYQQDPGMELHLIHYSYGVNSTEKGDLSSESTVSRIRTEHFPLTLESARPSHTSQYLCASSGTALGNEQFFGPGTRLTVL.

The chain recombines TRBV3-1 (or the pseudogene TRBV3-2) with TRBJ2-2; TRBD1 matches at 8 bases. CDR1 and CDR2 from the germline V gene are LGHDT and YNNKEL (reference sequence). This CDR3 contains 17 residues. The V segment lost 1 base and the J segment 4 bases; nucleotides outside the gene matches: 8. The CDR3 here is CASSQVPRGPGTGELFF. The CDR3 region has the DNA TGTGCCAGCAGCCAAGTTCCCAGGGGGCCGGGCACCGGGGAGCTGTTTTTT.

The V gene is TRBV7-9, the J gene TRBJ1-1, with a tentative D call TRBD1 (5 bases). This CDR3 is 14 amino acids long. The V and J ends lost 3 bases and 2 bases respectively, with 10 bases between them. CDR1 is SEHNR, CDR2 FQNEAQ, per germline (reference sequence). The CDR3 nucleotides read TGTGCCAGCAGCTTTACCCAGGGAAACACTGAAGCTTTCTTT. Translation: CASSFTQGNTEAFF.

The CDR3 sequence: CASRLLLPNYGYTF. In nucleotides, the CDR3 is TGTGCCAGCAGACTACTTTTACCTAACTATGGCTACACCTTC. The V call is TRBV6-5, the J call TRBJ1-2, with no clear D. The V gene's germline CDR1 is MNHEY and CDR2 SVGAGI. With 6 bases removed from V and 0 bases from J, the gap between germline ends came to 11 bases. The CDR3 sequence is 14 residues long.

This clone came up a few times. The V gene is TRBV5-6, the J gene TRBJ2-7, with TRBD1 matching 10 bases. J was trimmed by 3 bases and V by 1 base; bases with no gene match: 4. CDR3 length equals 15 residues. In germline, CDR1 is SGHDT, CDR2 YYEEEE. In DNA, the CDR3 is TGTGCCAGCAGCTTGCGGGACAGGGGTTTCTACGAGCAGTACTTC. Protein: CASSLRDRGFYEQYF. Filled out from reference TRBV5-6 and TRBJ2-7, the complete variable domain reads DAGVTQSPTHLIKTRGQQVTLRCSPKSGHDTVSWYQQALGQGPQFIFQYYEEEERQRGNFPDRFSGHQFPNYSSELNVNALLLGDSALYLCASSLRDRGFYEQYFGPGTRLTVT.

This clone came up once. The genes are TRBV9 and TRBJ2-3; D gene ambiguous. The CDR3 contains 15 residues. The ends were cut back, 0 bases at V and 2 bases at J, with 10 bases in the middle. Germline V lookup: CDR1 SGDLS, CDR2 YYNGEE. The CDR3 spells CASSVVGTTTDTQYF. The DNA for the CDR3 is TGTGCCAGCAGCGTAGTCGGCACTACCACAGATACGCAGTATTTT.

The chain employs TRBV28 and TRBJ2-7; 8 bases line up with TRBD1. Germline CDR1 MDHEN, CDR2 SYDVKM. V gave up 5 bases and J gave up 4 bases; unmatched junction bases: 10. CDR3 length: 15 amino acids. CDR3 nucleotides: TGTGCCAGCAGTCCCTCCGGACAGGGTGGGTACGAGCAGTACGTC. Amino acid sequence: CASSPSGQGGYEQYV.

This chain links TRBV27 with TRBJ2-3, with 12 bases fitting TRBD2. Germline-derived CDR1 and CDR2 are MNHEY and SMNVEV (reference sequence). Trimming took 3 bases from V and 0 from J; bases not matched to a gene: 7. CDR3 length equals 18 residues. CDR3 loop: CASSFVGLAGISTDTQYF. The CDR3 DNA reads TGTGCCAGCAGTTTTGTAGGACTAGCGGGGATTAGCACAGATACGCAGTATTTT.

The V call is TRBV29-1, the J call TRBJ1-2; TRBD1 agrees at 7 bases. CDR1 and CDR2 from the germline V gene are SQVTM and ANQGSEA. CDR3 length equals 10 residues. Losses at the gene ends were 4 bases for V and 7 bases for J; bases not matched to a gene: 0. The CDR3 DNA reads TGCAGCGTTGGACAGGGTGGCTACACCTTC. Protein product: CSVGQGGYTF.

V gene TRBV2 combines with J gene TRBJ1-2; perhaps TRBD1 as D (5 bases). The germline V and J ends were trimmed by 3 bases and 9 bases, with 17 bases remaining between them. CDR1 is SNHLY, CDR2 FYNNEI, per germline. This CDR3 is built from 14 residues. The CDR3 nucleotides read TGTGCCAGCAGTGATCAGGGAAGCGTTAGTAGCTACACCTTC. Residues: CASSDQGSVSSYTF.

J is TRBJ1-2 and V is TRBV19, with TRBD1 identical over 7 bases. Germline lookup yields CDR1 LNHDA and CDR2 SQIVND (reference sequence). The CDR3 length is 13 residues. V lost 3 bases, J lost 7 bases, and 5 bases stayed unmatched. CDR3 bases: TGTGCCAGTAGTATTCGGAACAGGGGTGGCTACACCTTC. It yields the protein CASSIRNRGGYTF.

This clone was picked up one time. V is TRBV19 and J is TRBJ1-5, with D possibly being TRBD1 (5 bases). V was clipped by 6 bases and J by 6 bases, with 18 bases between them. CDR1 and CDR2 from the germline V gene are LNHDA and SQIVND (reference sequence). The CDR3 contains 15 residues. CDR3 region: CASRPPPTASQPQHF. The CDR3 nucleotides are TGTGCCAGTAGGCCGCCCCCGACAGCGAGTCAGCCCCAGCATTTT.

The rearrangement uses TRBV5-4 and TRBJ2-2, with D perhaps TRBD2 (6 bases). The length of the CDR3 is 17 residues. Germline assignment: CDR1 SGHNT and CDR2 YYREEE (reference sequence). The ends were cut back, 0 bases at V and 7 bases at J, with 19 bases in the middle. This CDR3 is CASSLAGAGKHLGELFF. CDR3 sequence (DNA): TGTGCCAGCAGCTTGGCCGGGGCGGGGAAGCACCTCGGGGAGCTGTTTTTT.

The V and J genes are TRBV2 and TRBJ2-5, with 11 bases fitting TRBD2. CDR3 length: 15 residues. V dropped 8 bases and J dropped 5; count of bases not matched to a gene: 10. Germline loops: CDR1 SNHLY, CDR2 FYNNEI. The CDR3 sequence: CASYVAGGPRETQYF. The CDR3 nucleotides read TGTGCCAGCTACGTAGCGGGAGGGCCCCGGGAGACCCAGTACTTC.